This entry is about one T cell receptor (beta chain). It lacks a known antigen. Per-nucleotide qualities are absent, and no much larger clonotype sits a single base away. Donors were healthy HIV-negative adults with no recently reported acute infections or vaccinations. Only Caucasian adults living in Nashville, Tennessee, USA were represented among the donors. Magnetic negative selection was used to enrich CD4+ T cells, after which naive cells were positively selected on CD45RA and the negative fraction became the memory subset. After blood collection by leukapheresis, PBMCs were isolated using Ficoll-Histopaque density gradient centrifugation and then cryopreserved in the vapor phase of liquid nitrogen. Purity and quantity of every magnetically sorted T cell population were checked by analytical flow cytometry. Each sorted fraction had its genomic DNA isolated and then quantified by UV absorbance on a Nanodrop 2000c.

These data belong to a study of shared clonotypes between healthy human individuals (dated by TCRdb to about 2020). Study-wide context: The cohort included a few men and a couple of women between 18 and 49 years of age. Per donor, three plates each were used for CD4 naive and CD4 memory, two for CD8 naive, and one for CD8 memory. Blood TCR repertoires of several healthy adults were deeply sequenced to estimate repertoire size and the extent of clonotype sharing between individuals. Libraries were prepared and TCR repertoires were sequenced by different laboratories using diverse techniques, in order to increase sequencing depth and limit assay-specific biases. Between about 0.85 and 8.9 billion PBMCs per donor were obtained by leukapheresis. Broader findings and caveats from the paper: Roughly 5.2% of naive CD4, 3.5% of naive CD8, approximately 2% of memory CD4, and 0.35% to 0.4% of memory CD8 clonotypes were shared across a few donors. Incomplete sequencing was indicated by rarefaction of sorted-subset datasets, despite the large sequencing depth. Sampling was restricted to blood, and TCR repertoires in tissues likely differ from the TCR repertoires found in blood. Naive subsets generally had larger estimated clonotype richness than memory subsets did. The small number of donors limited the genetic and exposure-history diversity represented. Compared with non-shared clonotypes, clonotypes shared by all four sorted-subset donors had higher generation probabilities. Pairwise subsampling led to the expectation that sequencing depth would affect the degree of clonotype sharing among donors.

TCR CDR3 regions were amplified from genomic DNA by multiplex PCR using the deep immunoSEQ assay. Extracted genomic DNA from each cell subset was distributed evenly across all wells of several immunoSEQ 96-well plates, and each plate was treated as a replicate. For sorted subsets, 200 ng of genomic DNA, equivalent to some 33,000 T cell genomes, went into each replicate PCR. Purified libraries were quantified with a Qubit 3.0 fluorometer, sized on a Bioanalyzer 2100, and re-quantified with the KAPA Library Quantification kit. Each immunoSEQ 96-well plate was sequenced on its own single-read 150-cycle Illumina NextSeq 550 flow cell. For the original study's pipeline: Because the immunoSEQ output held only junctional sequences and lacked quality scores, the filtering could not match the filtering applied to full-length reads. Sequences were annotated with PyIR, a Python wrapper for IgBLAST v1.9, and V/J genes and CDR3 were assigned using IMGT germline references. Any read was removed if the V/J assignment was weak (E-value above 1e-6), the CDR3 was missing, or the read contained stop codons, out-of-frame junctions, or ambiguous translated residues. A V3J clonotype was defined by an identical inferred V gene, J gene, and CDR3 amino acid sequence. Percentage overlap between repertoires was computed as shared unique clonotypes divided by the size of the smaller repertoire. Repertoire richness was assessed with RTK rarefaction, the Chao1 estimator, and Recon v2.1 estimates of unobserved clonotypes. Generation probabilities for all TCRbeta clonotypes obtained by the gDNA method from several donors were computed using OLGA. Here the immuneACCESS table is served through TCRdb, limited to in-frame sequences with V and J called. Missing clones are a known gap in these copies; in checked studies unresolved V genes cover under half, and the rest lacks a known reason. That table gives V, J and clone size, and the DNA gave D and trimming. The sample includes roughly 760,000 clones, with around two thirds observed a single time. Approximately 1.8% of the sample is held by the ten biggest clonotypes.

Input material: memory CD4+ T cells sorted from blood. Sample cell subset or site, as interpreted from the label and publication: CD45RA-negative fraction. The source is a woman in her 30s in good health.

The bases read TGTGCCATCTCTAGCGGGAGGGATAATGAGCAGTTCTTC. Its protein product is CAISSGRDNEQFF. This chain joins TRBV6-5 to TRBJ2-1, and TRBD2 matches 12 of the central bases. Inclusive of the bounding cysteine and phenylalanine, the CDR3 is 13 residues long. Only the CDR3 part of the read is kept: 39 bases, read in frame from the first base. V is cut back by 10 bases and J by 7 bases, with 5 bases in the junction unmatched. The germline V gene encodes CDR1 MNHEY and CDR2 SVGAGI.